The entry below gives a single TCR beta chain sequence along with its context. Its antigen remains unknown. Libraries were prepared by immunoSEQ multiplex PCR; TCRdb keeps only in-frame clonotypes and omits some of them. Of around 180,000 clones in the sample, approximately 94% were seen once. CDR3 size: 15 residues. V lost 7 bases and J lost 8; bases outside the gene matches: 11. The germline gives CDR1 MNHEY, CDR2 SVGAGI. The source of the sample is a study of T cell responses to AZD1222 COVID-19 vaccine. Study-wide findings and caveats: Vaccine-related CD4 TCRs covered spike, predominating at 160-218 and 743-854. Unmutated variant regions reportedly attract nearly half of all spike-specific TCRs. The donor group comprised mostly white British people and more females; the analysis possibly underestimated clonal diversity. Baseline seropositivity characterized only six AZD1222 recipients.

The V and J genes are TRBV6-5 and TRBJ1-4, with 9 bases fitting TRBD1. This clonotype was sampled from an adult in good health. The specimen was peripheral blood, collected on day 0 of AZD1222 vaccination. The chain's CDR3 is CASKGVGDRAEKLFF. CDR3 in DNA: TGTGCCAGCAAGGGGGTAGGGGACAGGGCGGAAAAACTGTTTTTT.